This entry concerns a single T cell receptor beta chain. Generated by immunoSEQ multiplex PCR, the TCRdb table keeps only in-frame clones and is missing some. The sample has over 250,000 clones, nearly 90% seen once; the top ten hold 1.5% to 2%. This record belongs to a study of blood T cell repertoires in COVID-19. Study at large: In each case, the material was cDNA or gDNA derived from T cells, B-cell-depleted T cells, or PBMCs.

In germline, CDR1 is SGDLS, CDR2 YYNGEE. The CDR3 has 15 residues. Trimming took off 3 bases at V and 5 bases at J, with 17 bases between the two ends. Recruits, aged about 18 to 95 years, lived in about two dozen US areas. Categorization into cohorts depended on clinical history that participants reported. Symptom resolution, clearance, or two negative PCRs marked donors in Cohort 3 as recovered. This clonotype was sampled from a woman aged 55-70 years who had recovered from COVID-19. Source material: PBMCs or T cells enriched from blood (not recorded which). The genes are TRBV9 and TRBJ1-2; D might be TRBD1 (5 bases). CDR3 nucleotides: TGTGCCAGCAGCGAACTACCCGGGACTGAGTATGGCTACACCTTC. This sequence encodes CASSELPGTEYGYTF.